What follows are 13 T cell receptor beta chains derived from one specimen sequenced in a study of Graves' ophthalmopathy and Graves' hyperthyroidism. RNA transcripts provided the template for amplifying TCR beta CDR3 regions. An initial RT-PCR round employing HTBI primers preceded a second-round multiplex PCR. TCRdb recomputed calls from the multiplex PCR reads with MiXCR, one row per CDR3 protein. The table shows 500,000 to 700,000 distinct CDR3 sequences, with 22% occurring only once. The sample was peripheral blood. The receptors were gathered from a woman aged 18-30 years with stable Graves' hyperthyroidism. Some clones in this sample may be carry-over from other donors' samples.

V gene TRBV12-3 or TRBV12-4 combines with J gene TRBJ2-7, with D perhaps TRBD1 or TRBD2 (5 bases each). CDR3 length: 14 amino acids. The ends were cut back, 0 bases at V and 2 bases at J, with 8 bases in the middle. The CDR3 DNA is TGTGCCAGCAGTTTAGCGCTGGGGGCCTACGAGCAGTACTTC. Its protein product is CASSLALGAYEQYF.

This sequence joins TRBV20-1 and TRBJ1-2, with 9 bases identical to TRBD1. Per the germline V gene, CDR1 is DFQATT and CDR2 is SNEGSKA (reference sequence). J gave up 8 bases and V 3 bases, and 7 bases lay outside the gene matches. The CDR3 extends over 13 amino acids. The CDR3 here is CSARDRGRRGYTF. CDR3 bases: TGCAGTGCTAGGGACAGGGGCCGTCGGGGCTACACCTTC.

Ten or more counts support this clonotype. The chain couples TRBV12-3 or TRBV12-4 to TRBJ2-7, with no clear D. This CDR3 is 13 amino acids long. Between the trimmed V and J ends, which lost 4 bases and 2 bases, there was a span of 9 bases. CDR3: CASSSAAPYEQYF. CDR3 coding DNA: TGTGCCAGCAGTTCGGCAGCTCCCTACGAGCAGTACTTC.

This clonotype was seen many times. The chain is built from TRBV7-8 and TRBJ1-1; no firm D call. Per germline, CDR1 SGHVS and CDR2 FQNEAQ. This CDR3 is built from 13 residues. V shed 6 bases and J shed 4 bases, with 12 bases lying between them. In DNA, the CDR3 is TGTGCCAGCAGATCGGGGTTGGTCACTGAAGCTTTCTTT. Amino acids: CASRSGLVTEAFF.

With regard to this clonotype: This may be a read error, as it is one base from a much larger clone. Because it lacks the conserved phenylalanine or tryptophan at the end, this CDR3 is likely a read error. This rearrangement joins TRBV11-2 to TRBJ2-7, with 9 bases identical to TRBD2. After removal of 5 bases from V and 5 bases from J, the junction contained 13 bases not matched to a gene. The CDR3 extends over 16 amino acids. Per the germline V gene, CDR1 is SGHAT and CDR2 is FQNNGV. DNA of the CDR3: TGTGCCAGCAGCCTCCAAAGTTCGCGGGAGGGGGACGAGCAGTACTAC. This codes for CASSLQSSREGDEQYY.

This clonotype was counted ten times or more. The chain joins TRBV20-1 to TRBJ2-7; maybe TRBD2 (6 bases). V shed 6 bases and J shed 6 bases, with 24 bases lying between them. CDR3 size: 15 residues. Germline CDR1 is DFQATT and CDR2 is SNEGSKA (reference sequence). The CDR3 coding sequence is TGCAGTGCCCGCCCCGCCCTCTACGGGAGTGCCGAGCAGTACTTC. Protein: CSARPALYGSAEQYF.

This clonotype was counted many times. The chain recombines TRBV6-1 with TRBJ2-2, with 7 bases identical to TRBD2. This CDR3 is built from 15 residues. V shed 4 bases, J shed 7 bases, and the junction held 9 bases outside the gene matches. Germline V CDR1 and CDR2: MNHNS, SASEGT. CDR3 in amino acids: CASSVYSSGIGELFF. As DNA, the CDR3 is TGTGCCAGCAGTGTCTATTCTAGCGGTATCGGGGAGCTGTTTTTT.

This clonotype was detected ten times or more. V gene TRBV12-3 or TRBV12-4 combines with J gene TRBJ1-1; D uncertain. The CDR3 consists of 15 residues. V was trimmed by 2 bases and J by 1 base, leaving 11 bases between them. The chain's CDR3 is CASSLSFGENTEAFF. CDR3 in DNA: TGTGCCAGCAGTTTATCTTTTGGGGAGAACACTGAAGCTTTCTTT.

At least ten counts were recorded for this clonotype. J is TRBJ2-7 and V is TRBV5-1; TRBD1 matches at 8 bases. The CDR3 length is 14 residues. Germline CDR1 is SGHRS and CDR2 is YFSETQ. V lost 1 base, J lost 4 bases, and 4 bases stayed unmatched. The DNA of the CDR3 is TGCGCCAGCAGCTTGACAGGGGGTGAATACGAGCAGTACTTC. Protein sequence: CASSLTGGEYEQYF.

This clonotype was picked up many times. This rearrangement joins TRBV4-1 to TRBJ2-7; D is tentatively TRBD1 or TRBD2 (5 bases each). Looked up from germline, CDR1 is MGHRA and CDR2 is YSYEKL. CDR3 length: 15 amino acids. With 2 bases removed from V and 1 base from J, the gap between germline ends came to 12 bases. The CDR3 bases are TGCGCCAGCAGCCAACCGGGACGGAATTCCTACGAGCAGTACTTC. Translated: CASSQPGRNSYEQYF.

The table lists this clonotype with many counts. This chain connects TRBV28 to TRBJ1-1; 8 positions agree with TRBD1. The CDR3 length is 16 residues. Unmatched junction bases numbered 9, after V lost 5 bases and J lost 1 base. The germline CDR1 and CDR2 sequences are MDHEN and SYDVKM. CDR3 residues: CASSARTGIQNTEAFF. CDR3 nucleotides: TGTGCCAGCAGTGCCAGGACAGGGATACAGAACACTGAAGCTTTCTTT.

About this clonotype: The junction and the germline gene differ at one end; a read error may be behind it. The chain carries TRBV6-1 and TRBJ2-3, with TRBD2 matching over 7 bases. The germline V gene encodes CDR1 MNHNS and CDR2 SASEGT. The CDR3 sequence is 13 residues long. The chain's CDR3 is CSSSAGGTDTQYF. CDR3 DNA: TGTTCCAGCAGTGCGGGGGGCACAGATACGCAGTATTTT.

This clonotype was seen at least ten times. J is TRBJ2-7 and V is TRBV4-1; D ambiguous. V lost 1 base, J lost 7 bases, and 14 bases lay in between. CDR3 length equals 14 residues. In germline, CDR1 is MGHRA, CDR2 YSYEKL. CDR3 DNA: TGCGCCAGCAGCCAAGGTTTAACTGTTGGAGAGCAGTACTTC. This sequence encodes CASSQGLTVGEQYF.